This T cell receptor (beta chain) originates from a study of blood T cell repertoires in COVID-19. Method: immunoSEQ multiplex PCR; TCRdb's copy keeps in-frame clones and lacks some. The sample yields 200,000 to 300,000 clones, 80% to 90% seen once. V shed 2 bases and J 10 bases; nucleotides not matched to a gene: 3. CDR3 length equals 13 residues. The germline CDR1 and CDR2 sequences are MGHRA and YSYEKL. Input material: peripheral blood. The chain joins TRBV4-1 to TRBJ2-1; 9 bases map to TRBD2. The clonotype comes from a man aged 25-45 years with active or convalescent COVID-19. CDR3 in DNA: TGCGCCAGCAGCCAACAGCTAGCGGGGGAGCAGTTCTTC. It translates to CASSQQLAGEQFF.